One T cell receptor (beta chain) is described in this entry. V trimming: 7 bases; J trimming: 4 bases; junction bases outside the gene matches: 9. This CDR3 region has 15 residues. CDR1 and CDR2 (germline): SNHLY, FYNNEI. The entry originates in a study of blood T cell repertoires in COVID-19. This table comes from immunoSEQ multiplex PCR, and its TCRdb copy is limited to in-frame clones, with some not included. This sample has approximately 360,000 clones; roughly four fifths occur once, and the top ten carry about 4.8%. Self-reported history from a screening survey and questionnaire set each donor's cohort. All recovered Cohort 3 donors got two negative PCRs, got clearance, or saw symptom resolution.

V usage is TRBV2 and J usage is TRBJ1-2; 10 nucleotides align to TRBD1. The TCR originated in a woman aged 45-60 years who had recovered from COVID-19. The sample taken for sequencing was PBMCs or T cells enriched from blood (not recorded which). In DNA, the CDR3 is TGTGCCAGCACAGGACAAGGGACAGGGGCCTATGGCTACACCTTC. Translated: CASTGQGTGAYGYTF.